This T cell receptor beta chain was identified during a study of spatial heterogeneity in lung cancer. Time point of the sample: blood at routine non-recurrence follow-up after resection. Each CDR3 protein is one row after TCRdb ran MiXCR on the 5' RACE reads. Among just over 70,000 distinct CDR3 sequences listed, over 7% were seen once. Germline V lookup: CDR1 MDHEN, CDR2 SYDVKM. This CDR3 spans 12 amino acids. V gave up 8 bases and J gave up 2 bases, with 9 bases separating them. The chain employs TRBV28 and TRBJ1-1; D is unresolved. The sample was PBMCs, taken at follow-up. The source is a female donor with early-stage non-small cell lung cancer. Here the CDR3 DNA reads TGTGCCAGCTTGAATTATAACACTGAAGCTTTCTTT. As protein: CASLNYNTEAFF.